This T cell receptor (beta chain) was found in a study of cytomegalovirus exposure and HLA in healthy donors. The study, taken as a whole, reports: More clonal expansion characterized HLA-associated TCR beta chains than equally common others in a later analysis.

A word on this clone: Antigen specificity is unknown.

PCR employed 60 Vbeta and 13 Jbeta primers. TCRdb's copy holds only in-frame clones and misses some; the assay was immunoSEQ multiplex PCR. The data contain 95,000 to 100,000 clones, around 77% of them singletons. Looked up from germline, CDR1 is MNHNS and CDR2 is SASEGT. This CDR3 has 17 amino acids. Trimming at V came to 2 bases and at J to 2 bases, leaving 11 bases not matched to a gene. Material for sequencing was PBMCs. This clonotype originated in a female donor in good health and CMV-seronegative. The genes are TRBV6-1 and TRBJ2-5; TRBD1 aligns across 7 bases. The DNA of the CDR3 is TGTGCCAGCAGTGAAACTCCTCATCCGGGACAGCAAGAGACCCAGTACTTC. It specifies CASSETPHPGQQETQYF.